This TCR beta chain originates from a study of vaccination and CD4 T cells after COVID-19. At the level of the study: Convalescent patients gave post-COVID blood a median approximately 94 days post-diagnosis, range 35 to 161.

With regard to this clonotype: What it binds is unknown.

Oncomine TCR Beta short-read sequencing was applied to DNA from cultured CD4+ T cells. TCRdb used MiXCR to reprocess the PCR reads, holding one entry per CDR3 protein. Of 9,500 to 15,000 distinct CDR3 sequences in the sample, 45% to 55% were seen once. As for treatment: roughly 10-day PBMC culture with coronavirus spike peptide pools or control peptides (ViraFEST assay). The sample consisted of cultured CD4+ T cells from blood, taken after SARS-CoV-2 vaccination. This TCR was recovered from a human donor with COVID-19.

CDR3 bases: TGTGCCAGCACCACAGCTGGGGGAAAACTGTTTTTT. It specifies CASTTAGGKLFF. The chain carries TRBV6-1 and TRBJ1-4; D perhaps matches TRBD1 (5 bases). This CDR3 spans 12 amino acids. CDR1 and CDR2 (germline): MNHNS, SASEGT. The V gene lost 7 bases and the J gene lost 10 bases, with 13 bases spanning the gap.